One TCR beta chain is described in this entry. The sample belongs to a study of blood T cell repertoires in COVID-19. The overall study: The United States, Italy and Spain were the sources of the acute and convalescent COVID-19 samples.

Methods used by the authors: For nucleated cells, counts were estimated from reference gene primer amplification. Sequenced by immunoSEQ multiplex PCR; TCRdb stores in-frame clones only, minus some. The V and J calls and the clone size are those of that table, but D and trimming were determined from the DNA. The table lists 180,000 or so clones, over 70% of them singletons. Per the germline V gene, CDR1 is MRHNA and CDR2 is SNTAGT. This CDR3 region has 13 residues. V lost 3 bases to trimming and J lost 5 bases, with 10 bases between them. This receptor was obtained from a man aged 45-60 years who had recovered from COVID-19. The rearrangement links TRBV6-4 to TRBJ1-1; D not resolved. The sequenced material came from PBMCs or T cells enriched from blood (not recorded which). In DNA form, the CDR3 reads TGTGCCAGCAGTGAAGGTACGAGGACTGAAGCTTTCTTT. Translation: CASSEGTRTEAFF.